The 21 T cell receptor beta chains reported below all come from one sample, sequenced in a study of T cells after posttransplantation cyclophosphamide (dated by TCRdb to the mid-2010s). The library came from the immunoSEQ multiplex PCR assay. The immuneACCESS repertoire file appears here via TCRdb, limited to in-frame rearrangements. These files lack a portion of the clones; in checked studies, under half of the deficit traces to unresolved V genes, and the cause of the others is not known. Counted in this sample were tens of thousands of clones; around 73% of them appeared once. Around 0.7% of the sample lies in the top ten. Sequenced input: memory CD4+ T cells sorted from PBMCs. These receptors came from a woman between 55 and 75 years old in good health, CMV-negative, and a related stem cell transplant donor.

The chain links TRBV5-1 to TRBJ2-3; 8 bases align to TRBD2. The ends lost 7 bases at V and 6 bases at J; junction bases unmatched: 13. Per germline, CDR1 SGHRS and CDR2 YFSETQ. The CDR3 runs to 15 residues. CDR3 sequence: CASAGGLRSSDTQYF. CDR3 in DNA: TGCGCCAGCGCGGGAGGACTTAGGTCTTCGGATACGCAGTATTTT. Drawing the rest from reference TRBV5-1 and TRBJ2-3, the complete variable domain is KAGVTQTPRYLIKTRGQQVTLSCSPISGHRSVSWYQQTPGQGLQFLFEYFSETQRNKGNFPGRFSGRQFSNSRSEMNVSTLELGDSALYLCASAGGLRSSDTQYFGPGTRLTVL.

This chain uses TRBV27 with TRBJ2-1, with TRBD2 matching over 9 bases. CDR3 length equals 16 residues. Germline values: CDR1 MNHEY, CDR2 SMNVEV (reference sequence). Germline trimming cut 7 bases from V and 5 bases from J; bases unmatched to any gene: 12. In DNA form, the CDR3 reads TGTGCCAGCATTAGACTAGGAGCGGGGGGCCACAATGAGCAGTTCTTC. Translation gives CASIRLGAGGHNEQFF.

The rearrangement links TRBV5-1 to TRBJ2-2; 8 bases match TRBD2. Germline-derived CDR1 and CDR2 are SGHRS and YFSETQ. V shed 8 bases, J shed 0 bases, and the junction held 12 bases outside the gene matches. CDR3 length equals 17 residues. The CDR3 DNA reads as TGCGCCAGTACAAGCGGGAGAGGGTTCGCGAACACCGGGGAGCTGTTTTTT. This sequence encodes CASTSGRGFANTGELFF. Filled out from reference TRBV5-1 and TRBJ2-2, the complete variable domain reads KAGVTQTPRYLIKTRGQQVTLSCSPISGHRSVSWYQQTPGQGLQFLFEYFSETQRNKGNFPGRFSGRQFSNSRSEMNVSTLELGDSALYLCASTSGRGFANTGELFFGEGSRLTVL.

The CDR3 reads CASSAAGGQEQYF. CDR3 in DNA: TGTGCCAGCAGTGCGGCGGGAGGACAAGAGCAGTACTTC. The chain employs TRBV6-1 and TRBJ2-7; 8 bases match TRBD2. Looked up from germline, CDR1 is MNHNS and CDR2 is SASEGT. The trim removed 4 bases at V and 7 bases at J, leaving 6 bases unmatched. The CDR3 totals 13 residues.

The gene calls are TRBV5-4 and TRBJ2-7; D may be TRBD1 (6 bases). Germline V gives CDR1 SGHNT, CDR2 YYREEE (reference sequence). There are 14 residues in the CDR3. Trimming took off 2 bases at V and 3 bases at J, with 12 bases between the two ends. This CDR3 is CASSFPGAGYEQYF. In nucleotides, the CDR3 is TGTGCCAGCAGCTTCCCAGGGGCAGGCTACGAGCAGTACTTC.

This clone was detected only a few times. The V gene is TRBV11-2, the J gene TRBJ1-3; D gene unclear. The ends were cut back, 6 bases at V and 0 bases at J, with 15 bases in the middle. The CDR3 extends over 16 amino acids. From germline, CDR1 is SGHAT and CDR2 FQNNGV. The DNA of the CDR3 is TGTGCCAGCAGGAATTTTAAGAGGGCCTCTGGAAACACCATATATTTT. Its protein product is CASRNFKRASGNTIYF.

The chain combines TRBV6-1 with TRBJ2-2, with D perhaps TRBD2 (5 bases). Germline CDR1 MNHNS, CDR2 SASEGT. Trimming removed 1 base at V and 3 bases at J, with 18 bases between. The CDR3 is 18 residues long. The CDR3 protein is CASSEVPIGGVDTGELFF. CDR3 nucleotide sequence: TGTGCCAGCAGTGAAGTACCGATAGGAGGCGTCGACACCGGGGAGCTGTTTTTT.

The chain carries TRBV6-5 and TRBJ1-6; D remains ambiguous. The CDR3 is 14 residues long. Germline lookup yields CDR1 MNHEY and CDR2 SVGAGI. The ends were cut back, 2 bases at V and 5 bases at J, with 7 bases in the middle. The CDR3 is CASSYERDNSPLHF. The CDR3 DNA reads TGTGCCAGCAGTTACGAACGGGATAATTCACCCCTCCACTTT.

This chain connects TRBV5-4 to TRBJ2-2; TRBD2 aligns across 7 bases. The V gene's germline CDR1 is SGHNT and CDR2 YYREEE (reference sequence). V was clipped by 4 bases and J by 3 bases; unmatched bases: 6. The CDR3 loop spans 15 amino acids. CDR3 region: CASSPSGLYTGELFF. The CDR3 DNA reads as TGTGCCAGCAGCCCTAGCGGTCTTTACACCGGGGAGCTGTTTTTT.

This chain links TRBV28 with TRBJ1-1; 9 nucleotides line up with TRBD1. The CDR3 loop spans 15 amino acids. Unmatched junction bases numbered 6, after V lost 2 bases and J lost 5 bases. Germline V gene sequence: CDR1 MDHEN, CDR2 SYDVKM. Here the CDR3 reads CASSLTGTGRTEAFF. DNA for the CDR3: TGTGCCAGCAGTTTAACCGGGACAGGGAGAACTGAAGCTTTCTTT.

This chain connects TRBV18 to TRBJ1-5; 8 bases map to TRBD1. Per germline, CDR1 KGHSH and CDR2 LQKENI. CDR3 length: 14 amino acids. V lost 3 bases, J lost 2 bases, and 0 bases stayed unmatched. CDR3 DNA: TGTGCCAGCTCACCGACAGGGGGCAATCAGCCCCAGCATTTT. Translated, it gives CASSPTGGNQPQHF.

The chain combines TRBV5-1 with TRBJ2-2, with 12 bases fitting TRBD2. The CDR3 has 18 residues. The germline gives CDR1 SGHRS, CDR2 YFSETQ. V was pared by 0 bases and J by 4 bases, with 7 bases of the junction left unmatched. CDR3 sequence: CASSLGRTSGVATGELFF. The CDR3 region has the DNA TGCGCCAGCAGCTTGGGACGGACTAGCGGGGTAGCCACCGGGGAGCTGTTTTTT.

The rearrangement joins TRBV7-9 to TRBJ2-7; no clear D gene. There are 14 residues in the CDR3. Trimming left V 1 base short and J 0 bases short, with 7 bases between. Germline V gene sequence: CDR1 SEHNR, CDR2 FQNEAQ (reference sequence). CDR3 DNA: TGTGCCAGCAGCTTAGGTCCTGTCTCCTACGAGCAGTACTTC. Its protein product is CASSLGPVSYEQYF.

The chain recombines TRBV7-3 with TRBJ2-2; no firm D call. Germline CDR1 reads SGHTA; CDR2 reads FQGTGA. This CDR3 has 14 residues. The germline V and J ends were trimmed by 5 bases and 8 bases, with 15 bases remaining between them. The CDR3, as DNA: TGTGCCAGCAGCCAAGGCGGTTTGTTAGGGGAGCTGTTTTTT. It specifies CASSQGGLLGELFF.

The chain combines TRBV9 with TRBJ2-5; D call uncertain. The end of the DNA aligns better with TRBJ2-7, so the J call may be wrong. The germline CDR1 and CDR2 sequences are SGDLS and YYNGEE. CDR3 length equals 16 residues. CDR3 loop: CASSAPSGQLPYEQYF. CDR3 DNA: TGTGCCAGCAGCGCCCCGTCTGGGCAGCTGCCCTACGAGCAGTACTTC.

V is TRBV7-9 and J is TRBJ1-2; 7 bases align to TRBD1. Germline-derived CDR1 and CDR2 are SEHNR and FQNEAQ (reference sequence). V dropped 5 bases and J dropped 8; count of bases not matched to a gene: 14. The length of the CDR3 is 15 residues. CDR3 coding DNA: TGTGCCAGCAGCCCGCAGCGACAGGGTAGTGTAGGCTACACCTTC. Protein product: CASSPQRQGSVGYTF.

This clone was detected only a few times. V gene TRBV19 combines with J gene TRBJ1-1; tentative D call: TRBD1 (5 bases). V gave up 8 bases and J gave up 5 bases, with 15 bases separating them. The CDR3 has 13 amino acids. Germline V gene data show CDR1 as LNHDA and CDR2 as SQIVND (reference sequence). The CDR3 is CASARRAVTEAFF. The CDR3 nucleotides read TGTGCCAGTGCTCGCAGGGCGGTGACTGAAGCTTTCTTT. Full variable domain (outside the CDR3, taken from reference TRBV19 and TRBJ1-1): DGGITQSPKYLFRKEGQNVTLSCEQNLNHDAMYWYRQDPGQGLRLIYYSQIVNDFQKGDIAEGYSVSREKKESFPLTVTSAQKNPTAFYLCASARRAVTEAFFGQGTRLTVV.

The chain has TRBV14 and TRBJ2-3, with 12 bases lining up with TRBD2. Trimming removed 4 bases from V and 9 bases from J; junction bases left unmatched: 8. The CDR3 has 15 amino acids. The germline V gene encodes CDR1 SGHDN and CDR2 FVKESK. The CDR3 bases are TGTGCCAGCAGCCCGATGGGACTAGCGGGTGCGACGCAGTATTTT. This codes for CASSPMGLAGATQYF.

This chain joins TRBV6-6 and TRBJ2-7; D is undetermined. Germline CDR1 MNHNY, CDR2 SVGAGI (reference sequence). Trimming shortened V by 5 bases and J by 1 base, and 9 bases separated the two germline ends. The length of the CDR3 is 13 residues. In DNA form, the CDR3 reads TGTGCCAGCAGTCCCCCGGAGTCCTACGAGCAGTACTTC. It encodes CASSPPESYEQYF.

This clone was seen a few times. V and J are TRBV7-9 and TRBJ1-2, with no clear D. Trimming shortened V by 1 base and J by 4 bases, and 13 bases separated the two germline ends. CDR1 and CDR2 from the germline V gene are SEHNR and FQNEAQ (reference sequence). The CDR3 is 15 amino acids. In nucleotides, the CDR3 is TGTGCCAGCAGCTTAGGGGGAGGCAGAGGCTATGGCTACACCTTC. This encodes CASSLGGGRGYGYTF.

The rearrangement joins TRBV10-3 to TRBJ2-3; a weak D match, TRBD2 (5 bases). Germline assignment: CDR1 ENHRY and CDR2 SYGVKD. CDR3 length: 16 residues. V lost 0 bases and J 5 bases, leaving 15 bases between the germline ends. The CDR3 protein is CAISESSSSRGDTQYF. Here the CDR3 DNA reads TGTGCCATCAGTGAGTCGAGTTCCTCACGGGGAGATACGCAGTATTTT.